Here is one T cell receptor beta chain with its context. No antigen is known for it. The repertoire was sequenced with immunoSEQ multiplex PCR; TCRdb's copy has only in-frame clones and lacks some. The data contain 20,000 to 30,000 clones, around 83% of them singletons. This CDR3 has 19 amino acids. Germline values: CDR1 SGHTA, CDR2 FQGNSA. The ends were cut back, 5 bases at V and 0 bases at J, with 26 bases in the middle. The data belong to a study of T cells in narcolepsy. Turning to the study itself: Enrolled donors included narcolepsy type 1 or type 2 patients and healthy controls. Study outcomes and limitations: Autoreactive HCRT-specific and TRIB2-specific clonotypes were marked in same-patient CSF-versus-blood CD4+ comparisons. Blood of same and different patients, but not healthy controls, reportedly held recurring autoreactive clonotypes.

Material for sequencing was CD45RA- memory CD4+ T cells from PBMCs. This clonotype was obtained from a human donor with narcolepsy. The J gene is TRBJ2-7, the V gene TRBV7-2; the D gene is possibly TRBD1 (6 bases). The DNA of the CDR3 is TGTGCCAGCAGCCTACCTAGGACCCGGACAGAGGCCCCCTCCTACGAGCAGTACTTC. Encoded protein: CASSLPRTRTEAPSYEQYF.